Following are 30 T cell receptor beta chains from one sample sequenced in a study of T cells in Graves' hyperthyroidism and ophthalmopathy. Amplified TCR beta CDR3 regions came from RNA transcripts. Primed by the HTBI set, a first-round RT-PCR was run on the TCR CDR3. TCRdb redid the calling of the multiplex PCR reads with MiXCR, one entry per CDR3 protein. Found here are hundreds of thousands of distinct CDR3 sequences, less than 20% of them singletons; the top ten hold approximately 50%. Source material: blood. The receptors stem from a man in his forties with Graves' ophthalmopathy.

The genes are TRBV20-1 and TRBJ2-7; the match to TRBD2 covers 9 bases. The CDR3 loop spans 16 amino acids. From germline, CDR1 is DFQATT and CDR2 SNEGSKA (reference sequence). V dropped 6 bases and J dropped 4; count of bases not matched to a gene: 16. The CDR3 reads CSAGHSKAGGGYEQYF. CDR3 DNA: TGCAGTGCCGGCCACTCAAAAGCGGGAGGTGGGTACGAGCAGTACTTC.

This clonotype came up many times. The chain carries TRBV6-5 and TRBJ2-5, with TRBD2 matching over 10 bases. With 2 bases clipped from V and 1 base from J, the junction kept 7 bases outside the gene matches. CDR3 length: 17 amino acids. Germline V gene sequence: CDR1 MNHEY, CDR2 SVGAGI. The CDR3 reads CASSYGRLAGAQETQYF. The CDR3, as DNA: TGTGCCAGCAGTTACGGTCGCCTAGCGGGAGCCCAAGAGACCCAGTACTTC.

The V call is TRBV7-9, the J call TRBJ2-1; possibly TRBD2 for D (6 bases). There are 13 residues in the CDR3. Trimming left V 11 bases short and J 2 bases short, with 13 bases between. Germline CDR1 and CDR2: SEHNR and FQNEAQ (reference sequence). In DNA form, the CDR3 reads TGTGCCCTGGGCGGGGATACCTACAATGAGCAGTTCTTC. Amino acid sequence: CALGGDTYNEQFF.

The rearrangement links TRBV6-1 to TRBJ2-6; TRBD1 matches at 12 bases. Germline V CDR1 and CDR2: MNHNS, SASEGT. CDR3 size: 17 residues. The trim removed 6 bases at V and 3 bases at J, leaving 6 bases unmatched. CDR3 amino acids: CASRTGTGGFGANVLTF. As DNA, the CDR3 is TGTGCCAGCAGAACCGGGACAGGGGGCTTTGGGGCCAACGTCCTGACTTTC.

The chain joins TRBV12-3 or TRBV12-4 to TRBJ1-6, with no clear D. Trimming took off 2 bases at V and 7 bases at J, with 9 bases between the two ends. There are 14 residues in the CDR3. This CDR3 is CASSLRGVNSPLHF. In nucleotides, the CDR3 is TGTGCCAGCAGTTTACGGGGAGTCAATTCACCCCTCCACTTT.

The chain has TRBV3-1 and TRBJ1-2, with 10 bases fitting TRBD1. With V trimmed by 0 bases and J by 5 bases, 6 bases remained unmatched. The CDR3 sequence is 16 residues long. Germline V gives CDR1 LGHDT, CDR2 YNNKEL (reference sequence). The CDR3 DNA is TGTGCCAGCAGCCAAGACACCGGGACAGGGGAATATGGCTACACCTTC. Amino acids: CASSQDTGTGEYGYTF.

J is TRBJ2-1 and V is TRBV7-2, with 8 nucleotides matching TRBD1. The CDR3 length is 16 residues. Germline-derived CDR1 and CDR2 are SGHTA and FQGNSA. The V gene end was trimmed by 4 bases and the J gene end by 4 bases; junction bases not matched to a gene: 9. CDR3 nucleotides: TGTGCCAGCAGCTATTTCACAGGGGGGTCTTACAATGAGCAGTTCTTC. Its translation: CASSYFTGGSYNEQFF.

The chain links TRBV2 to TRBJ1-2; D remains unclear. The CDR3 length is 14 residues. In germline, CDR1 is SNHLY, CDR2 FYNNEI. Trimming removed 2 bases at V and 6 bases at J, with 13 bases between. CDR3 bases: TGTGCCAGCAGTGAATCGGCCGCTGGCGATGGCTACACCTTC. Translated: CASSESAAGDGYTF.

This chain joins TRBV6-1 and TRBJ2-5, with 7 bases lining up with TRBD2. Germline CDR1 MNHNS, CDR2 SASEGT. J gave up 3 bases and V 6 bases, and 10 bases lay outside the gene matches. The CDR3 runs 15 residues. The CDR3 loop is CASSAGWAGEETQYF. In nucleotides, the CDR3 is TGTGCCAGCAGCGCCGGGTGGGCGGGAGAAGAGACCCAGTACTTC.

This clonotype was counted between two and nine times. The chain joins TRBV7-9 to TRBJ1-1; no clear D. With 3 bases removed from V and 1 base from J, the gap between germline ends came to 6 bases. Germline V gives CDR1 SEHNR, CDR2 FQNEAQ (reference sequence). This CDR3 region has 13 residues. The CDR3 reads CASSFSQNTEAFF. Here the CDR3 DNA reads TGTGCCAGCAGCTTCTCACAGAACACTGAAGCTTTCTTT.

This clonotype has at least ten counts. The chain recombines TRBV2 with TRBJ2-2; 7 bases are shared with TRBD1. Per germline, CDR1 SNHLY and CDR2 FYNNEI. The CDR3 length is 16 residues. V lost 1 base, J lost 2 bases, and 4 bases stayed unmatched. The CDR3 DNA reads as TGTGCCAGCAGTGAAGTGGGGACAGACAACACCGGGGAGCTGTTTTTT. Translation gives CASSEVGTDNTGELFF.

Of note for this clonotype: This may be a read error, as it is one base from a much larger clone. The genes are TRBV20-1 and TRBJ2-7; TRBD1 might be the D (5 bases). This CDR3 spans 13 amino acids. The V gene's germline CDR1 is DFQATT and CDR2 SNEGSKA (reference sequence). CDR3 protein: CSARAGYVYEQYF. In DNA, the CDR3 is TGCAGTGCGAGAGCAGGGTATGTCTACGAGCAGTACTTC.

This clonotype was found a few times. V and J are TRBV3-1 and TRBJ2-5, with TRBD2 matching 8 bases. CDR1 LGHDT and CDR2 YNNKEL come from the germline V gene (reference sequence). The CDR3 sequence is 15 residues long. Unmatched junction bases numbered 7, after V lost 5 bases and J lost 2 bases. The CDR3 DNA follows: TGTGCCAGCAGCTTACAAATAGCGGGGCAAGAGACCCAGTACTTC. This sequence encodes CASSLQIAGQETQYF.

About this clonotype itself: A read error may account for a junction end that differs from germline. V is TRBV19 and J is TRBJ1-1; D uncertain. This CDR3 is 15 amino acids long. CDR1 and CDR2 from the germline V gene are LNHDA and SQIVND (reference sequence). The CDR3 reads CASSKGRGINTEASF. The DNA of the CDR3 is TGTGCCAGTAGCAAAGGGCGAGGTATCAACACTGAAGCTTCCTTT. The entire variable domain, with the rest obtained from reference TRBV19 and TRBJ1-1, is as follows: DGGITQSPKYLFRKEGQNVTLSCEQNLNHDAMYWYRQDPGQGLRLIYYSQIVNDFQKGDIAEGYSVSREKKESFPLTVTSAQKNPTAFYLCASSKGRGINTEASFGQGTRLTVV.

This clonotype was picked up many times. This chain uses TRBV29-1 with TRBJ2-5; 13 nucleotides agree with TRBD2. The germline gives CDR1 SQVTM, CDR2 ANQGSEA. CDR3 size: 16 residues. V trimming: 8 bases; J trimming: 1 base; junction bases outside the gene matches: 10. The CDR3: CSTGTSGTPPQETQYF. In nucleotides, the CDR3 is TGCAGCACAGGGACTAGCGGGACCCCCCCCCAAGAGACCCAGTACTTC.

In DNA, the CDR3 is TGCAGTGCTAGAGATCGGGCGAACACTGAAGCTTTCTTT. As protein: CSARDRANTEAFF. The chain couples TRBV20-1 to TRBJ1-1; D unresolved. V was cut by 0 bases and J by 1 base, with 6 bases left in between. Germline assignment: CDR1 DFQATT and CDR2 SNEGSKA (reference sequence). The CDR3 covers 13 residues.

The sample holds many counts of this clonotype. CDR3 nucleotide sequence: TGTGCCAGCAGCCCTGGGACTAGCGCCGAGCAGTACTTC. It codes for CASSPGTSAEQYF. The V call is TRBV11-2, the J call TRBJ2-7; 10 bases line up with TRBD2. This CDR3 spans 13 amino acids. V lost 5 bases, J lost 6 bases, and 4 bases stayed unmatched. CDR1 SGHAT and CDR2 FQNNGV come from the germline V gene.

The chain employs TRBV5-5 and TRBJ2-3; 14 bases align to TRBD2. Germline V gene data show CDR1 as SGHKS and CDR2 as YYEKEE (reference sequence). The V and J ends lost 2 bases and 2 bases, in that order; junction bases with no gene match: 4. The length of the CDR3 is 17 residues. CDR3 residues: CASSFGLAGGFTDTQYF. CDR3 sequence (DNA): TGTGCCAGCAGCTTCGGACTAGCGGGGGGATTCACAGATACGCAGTATTTT.

This clonotype was picked up a small number of times. This chain links TRBV7-3 with TRBJ2-2; 9 bases agree with TRBD2. Germline CDR1 reads SGHTA; CDR2 reads FQGTGA. The CDR3 is 17 residues long. The V gene end was trimmed by 3 bases and the J gene end by 0 bases; junction bases not matched to a gene: 5. The CDR3 region is CASSFAGGPTNTGELFF. CDR3 nucleotide sequence: TGTGCCAGCAGCTTCGCGGGAGGGCCAACGAACACCGGGGAGCTGTTTTTT.

The gene calls are TRBV4-1 and TRBJ2-2; 9 positions match TRBD2. The germline V gene has CDR1 MGHRA and CDR2 YSYEKL. The CDR3 covers 18 residues. Germline trimming cut 1 base from V and 1 base from J; bases unmatched to any gene: 7. In nucleotides, the CDR3 is TGCGCCAGCAGCCAAGGGGCTAGCGGGGTCCGGAACACCGGGGAGCTGTTTTTT. Its translation is CASSQGASGVRNTGELFF.

This clonotype showed up just a few times. The CDR3 loop is CASSLAKYTGELFF. The CDR3 region has the DNA TGCGCCAGCAGCTTGGCCAAGTACACCGGGGAGCTGTTTTTT. The chain carries TRBV4-1 and TRBJ2-2; D is unclear. CDR3 length equals 14 residues. Germline lookup yields CDR1 MGHRA and CDR2 YSYEKL. V lost 5 bases to trimming and J lost 3 bases, with 10 bases between them.

This clonotype was found many times. V is TRBV9 and J is TRBJ1-1; D not certain. CDR3 length equals 14 residues. V lost 1 base, J lost 2 bases, and 9 bases lay in between. Per the germline V gene, CDR1 is SGDLS and CDR2 is YYNGEE. CDR3 nucleotides: TGTGCCAGCAGCGTACTGGCAGGAAACACTGAAGCTTTCTTT. This translates into CASSVLAGNTEAFF.

In its sample, this clonotype was seen a few times. The CDR3 is CASSGRNLLGPSYNEQFF. CDR3 bases: TGTGCCAGCAGCGGACGCAATTTACTAGGTCCCTCCTACAATGAGCAGTTCTTC. This chain uses TRBV9 with TRBJ2-1, with D perhaps matching TRBD2 (5 bases). V was pared by 3 bases and J by 0 bases, with 19 bases between. Germline-derived CDR1 and CDR2 are SGDLS and YYNGEE. This CDR3 comprises 18 residues.

This clonotype was picked up many times. The chain is built from TRBV28 and TRBJ2-1, with 13 bases identical to TRBD2. The germline V gene has CDR1 MDHEN and CDR2 SYDVKM. The CDR3 is 15 residues long. The J segment lost 6 bases and the V segment lost 5 bases, leaving 4 bases of the junction unmatched. The CDR3 spells CASSPGTSGANEQFF. The DNA of the CDR3 is TGTGCCAGCAGTCCCGGGACTAGCGGGGCCAATGAGCAGTTCTTC.

This rearrangement joins TRBV12-3 or TRBV12-4 to TRBJ2-2, with 9 bases that match TRBD2. This CDR3 has 12 amino acids. V trimming: 10 bases; J trimming: 6 bases; junction bases outside the gene matches: 3. CDR3 in amino acids: CATERGAGELFF. The CDR3 nucleotides are TGTGCCACAGAGCGGGGGGCCGGGGAGCTGTTTTTT.

The rearrangement links TRBV11-2 to TRBJ2-6; maybe TRBD2 (6 bases). The V end was cut by 5 bases, the J end by 0 bases, with 11 bases between. Germline V lookup: CDR1 SGHAT, CDR2 FQNNGV. This CDR3 has 16 residues. The CDR3 sequence is CASSPGTYSGANVLTF. The CDR3, as DNA: TGTGCCAGCAGCCCTGGGACTTACTCTGGGGCCAACGTCCTGACTTTC.

The chain links TRBV29-1 to TRBJ2-3, with 7 bases fitting TRBD1. V trimming: 3 bases; J trimming: 3 bases; junction bases outside the gene matches: 0. Per germline, CDR1 SQVTM and CDR2 ANQGSEA. The CDR3 has 12 residues. As DNA, the CDR3 is TGCAGCGTTGACAGGGGGACAGATACGCAGTATTTT. This translates into CSVDRGTDTQYF.

Many counts were recorded for this clonotype. The CDR3 DNA reads TGTGCCAGCAGTCCCCGAGGGACCATCAACACTGAAGCTTTCTTT. Protein sequence: CASSPRGTINTEAFF. V and J are TRBV12-3 or TRBV12-4 and TRBJ1-1, with D possibly matching TRBD1 (5 bases). CDR3 length: 15 residues. V lost 5 bases and J lost 2, with 15 bases in between.

The chain couples TRBV5-1 to TRBJ2-2, with D unclear. CDR1 and CDR2 from the germline V gene are SGHRS and YFSETQ. There are 16 residues in the CDR3. Trimming removed 0 bases from V and 8 bases from J, with 17 bases in between. CDR3 DNA: TGCGCCAGCAGCTTGGTCGGTACACCCCTCGGGGGGGAGCTGTTTTTT. Translated: CASSLVGTPLGGELFF.

The chain is built from TRBV7-3 and TRBJ2-7, with TRBD1 matching 7 bases. Unmatched junction bases numbered 12, after V lost 4 bases and J lost 6 bases. The CDR3 contains 15 residues. Germline V gene lookup returns CDR1 SGHTA and CDR2 FQGTGA. The CDR3 bases are TGTGCCAGCAGCTCCGACAGGGACCACTCCGGCGAGCAGTACTTC. Its protein product is CASSSDRDHSGEQYF.